The following is a TCR beta chain sequence with its context. The antigen is unknown. A junction end diverges from the germline sequence, so it may reflect a read error. These data originate in a study of T cell responses to AZD1222 COVID-19 vaccine. Findings and limits, study-wide: None of the repertoires were sampled until the peak T cell response had passed. With two AZD1222 doses given, Spike-specific TCR breadth and depth both rose. It should be noted that donors were predominantly white British and more often female, and clonal diversity was possibly underestimated.

Germline V gene lookup returns CDR1 SSHAT and CDR2 FNYEAQ (reference sequence). The CDR3 contains 18 residues. TCRdb keeps only in-frame clones here, not all; method: immunoSEQ multiplex PCR. This sample yields about 110,000 clones, of which 75% to 90% are seen a single time; 5.1% belongs to the top ten. The V and J genes are TRBV7-7 and TRBJ2-1; 10 bases line up with TRBD2. The material was peripheral blood, obtained on day 0 of AZD1222 vaccination. The sequence was collected from an adult in good health. CDR3 coding DNA: TGTGCTAGCAGCCCGAGCCCCCTTACTAGCGGGGCCAACAATGAGCAGTTCTTC. This translates into CASSPSPLTSGANNEQFF.